Below, 18 T cell receptor beta chains from the same sample are listed, as sequenced in a study of human T cells and chemical hapten exposure. TCRdb re-called the RACE reads with MiXCR, one entry per CDR3 protein. The data hold fewer than 350,000 distinct CDR3 sequences, with 7.7% observed a single time. The time point here: pre-sensitization, week 0. The treatment is: therapeutic diphenylcyclopropenone sensitization with weekly scalp DPC. The sequences come from whole blood, collected in connection with sensitization to the hapten diphenylcyclopropenone (DPC). The receptor source for this set is a man in his late teens or twenties with alopecia areata. Some clones in this sample may be carry-over from other donors' samples.

This clonotype showed up just a few times. The V gene is TRBV7-2, the J gene TRBJ2-5; 7 bases agree with TRBD1. Per the germline V gene, CDR1 is SGHTA and CDR2 is FQGNSA. The CDR3 is 15 residues long. After removal of 2 bases from V and 5 bases from J, the junction contained 8 bases not matched to a gene. The DNA of the CDR3 is TGTGCCAGCAGCTTACCACCTGGGACAGAGGAGACCCAGTACTTC. Translation: CASSLPPGTEETQYF.

This clonotype was observed at least ten times. V and J are TRBV5-1 and TRBJ2-5; 8 bases map to TRBD1. The CDR3 covers 13 residues. Germline V gene lookup returns CDR1 SGHRS and CDR2 YFSETQ. The trim removed 4 bases at V and 3 bases at J, leaving 2 bases unmatched. CDR3 amino acids: CASSVTGEETQYF. In nucleotides, the CDR3 is TGCGCCAGCAGCGTGACAGGGGAAGAGACCCAGTACTTC.

This clonotype was detected a few times. The chain has TRBV5-5 and TRBJ1-3, with 9 bases matching TRBD1. The CDR3 covers 14 residues. Germline V gives CDR1 SGHKS, CDR2 YYEKEE (reference sequence). V dropped 2 bases and J dropped 8; count of bases not matched to a gene: 5. CDR3 bases: TGTGCCAGCAGCTTCGGTTGGGACAGGGACACCATATATTTT. Protein: CASSFGWDRDTIYF.

V is TRBV3-1 and J is TRBJ1-3, with D maybe TRBD1 (5 bases). The V gene's germline CDR1 is LGHDT and CDR2 YNNKEL (reference sequence). Trimming pared 4 bases from V and 0 bases from J, leaving 10 bases between. The CDR3 length is 15 residues. The CDR3 nucleotides are TGTGCCAGCAGCCTGACAGCTAACTCTGGAAACACCATATATTTT. This codes for CASSLTANSGNTIYF.

This chain links TRBV7-9 with TRBJ1-2; D is perhaps TRBD1 (6 bases). V lost 1 base and J 5 bases, leaving 14 bases between the germline ends. The CDR3 length is 15 residues. Germline V gene sequence: CDR1 SEHNR, CDR2 FQNEAQ (reference sequence). The CDR3 protein is CASSLDGQSRYGYTF. DNA of the CDR3: TGTGCCAGCAGCTTAGATGGACAGAGCCGATATGGCTACACCTTC.

The table lists this clonotype with a few counts. The rearrangement joins TRBV7-2 to TRBJ2-1; no clear D gene. The CDR3 is 13 residues long. Germline CDR1 SGHTA, CDR2 FQGNSA. With 5 bases removed from V and 6 bases from J, the gap between germline ends came to 11 bases. CDR3 region: CASSPADTNEQFF. DNA for the CDR3: TGTGCCAGCAGCCCCGCCGATACCAATGAGCAGTTCTTC. The entire variable domain, with the rest obtained from reference TRBV7-2 and TRBJ2-1, is as follows: GAGVSQSPSNKVTEKGKDVELRCDPISGHTALYWYRQSLGQGLEFLIYFQGNSAPDKSGLPSDRFSAERTGGSVSTLTIQRTQQEDSAVYLCASSPADTNEQFFGPGTRLTVL.

V and J are TRBV9 and TRBJ2-4; D may correspond to TRBD1 or TRBD2 (5 bases each). CDR3 length equals 15 residues. Trimming removed 4 bases from V and 6 bases from J, with 17 bases in between. Germline V gene sequence: CDR1 SGDLS, CDR2 YYNGEE. The DNA for the CDR3 is TGTGCCAGCAGCACCGCCGGGACCCCGTCAAACATTCAGTACTTC. It yields the protein CASSTAGTPSNIQYF.

The V and J genes are TRBV28 and TRBJ1-2; 7 nucleotides align to TRBD1. The V gene end was trimmed by 6 bases and the J gene end by 1 base; junction bases not matched to a gene: 8. The germline V gene encodes CDR1 MDHEN and CDR2 SYDVKM. This CDR3 contains 15 residues. CDR3 residues: CASRDRLKYNYGYTF. The DNA of the CDR3 is TGTGCCAGCAGGGACAGGCTGAAATATAACTATGGCTACACCTTC.

This clonotype has more than one count but fewer than ten. This chain links TRBV7-8 with TRBJ2-1; no definite D call. CDR1 is SGHVS and CDR2 is FQNEAQ in the germline V gene. V gave up 1 base and J gave up 6 bases, with 16 bases separating them. CDR3 length: 16 residues. The CDR3 is CASSLVSQAVSNEQFF. CDR3 nucleotide sequence: TGTGCCAGCAGCTTAGTATCCCAGGCGGTGAGCAATGAGCAGTTCTTC.

The chain carries TRBV4-1 and TRBJ2-1; D may be TRBD1 (5 bases). Germline V gives CDR1 MGHRA, CDR2 YSYEKL. V lost 1 base and J 2 bases, leaving 12 bases between the germline ends. The CDR3 extends over 16 amino acids. The CDR3 sequence: CASSQGGQGAYNEQFF. CDR3 sequence (DNA): TGCGCCAGCAGCCAAGGGGGCCAGGGCGCCTACAATGAGCAGTTCTTC.

The chain joins TRBV5-1 to TRBJ1-1; D might be TRBD1 (6 bases). This CDR3 is 15 amino acids long. V was pared by 0 bases and J by 5 bases, with 14 bases between. Germline V CDR1 and CDR2: SGHRS, YFSETQ. CDR3 sequence (DNA): TGCGCCAGCAGCTTGGATCGGGGGGCAGTTACTGAAGCTTTCTTT. Translating it yields CASSLDRGAVTEAFF. The full variable domain, rest sourced from reference TRBV5-1 and TRBJ1-1, is KAGVTQTPRYLIKTRGQQVTLSCSPISGHRSVSWYQQTPGQGLQFLFEYFSETQRNKGNFPGRFSGRQFSNSRSEMNVSTLELGDSALYLCASSLDRGAVTEAFFGQGTRLTVV.

J is TRBJ1-2 and V is TRBV19; D is unresolved. The germline V gene encodes CDR1 LNHDA and CDR2 SQIVND (reference sequence). The CDR3 has 16 amino acids. The V gene lost 5 bases and the J gene lost 6 bases, with 22 bases spanning the gap. CDR3 region: CASSPYRTYLEDGYTF. The DNA of the CDR3 is TGTGCCAGTAGTCCCTACCGGACGTATCTGGAAGATGGCTACACCTTC.

The chain carries TRBV7-6 and TRBJ1-1, with no clear D. CDR1 is SGHVS and CDR2 is FNYEAQ in the germline V gene. The CDR3 contains 13 residues. The germline V and J ends were trimmed by 1 base and 7 bases, with 10 bases remaining between them. The CDR3 is CASSLGPASEAFF. The DNA of the CDR3 is TGTGCCAGCAGCTTAGGACCGGCGAGTGAAGCTTTCTTT.

The chain combines TRBV28 with TRBJ2-7; D is ambiguous. Germline-derived CDR1 and CDR2 are MDHEN and SYDVKM. Trimming took off 6 bases at V and 5 bases at J, with 8 bases between the two ends. CDR3 length: 11 residues. The CDR3 here is CASRELDEQYF. CDR3 in DNA: TGTGCCAGCAGGGAACTGGACGAGCAGTACTTC.

The chain joins TRBV20-1 to TRBJ1-4, with 7 bases aligning to TRBD1. Per the germline V gene, CDR1 is DFQATT and CDR2 is SNEGSKA (reference sequence). J lost 8 bases, V lost 4 bases, and 16 bases had no gene match. CDR3 size: 16 residues. The CDR3 DNA follows: TGCAGTGCTACCCGGGACAGAGGAGGGGGGCCCGAAAAACTGTTTTTT. It translates to CSATRDRGGGPEKLFF.

This clonotype has a count of ten or more. This chain uses TRBV7-9 with TRBJ1-5; D is possibly TRBD1 (6 bases). This CDR3 is built from 15 residues. The germline V gene has CDR1 SEHNR and CDR2 FQNEAQ (reference sequence). The V gene lost 0 bases and the J gene lost 4 bases, with 10 bases spanning the gap. CDR3 sequence (DNA): TGTGCCAGCAGCTTAGCGCAAACAGGGAATCAGCCCCAGCATTTT. It is translated as CASSLAQTGNQPQHF.

This clonotype was observed many times. J is TRBJ1-5 and V is TRBV3-1; the D is unclear. Germline V lookup: CDR1 LGHDT, CDR2 YNNKEL (reference sequence). V was pared by 1 base and J by 6 bases, with 10 bases between. The length of the CDR3 is 14 residues. CDR3 coding DNA: TGTGCCAGCAGCCAAGTAGGGTCGGGTCAGCCCCAGCATTTT. It codes for CASSQVGSGQPQHF.

V is TRBV20-1 and J is TRBJ1-1, with TRBD1 matching over 7 bases. The CDR3 runs 13 residues. Germline CDR1 and CDR2: DFQATT and SNEGSKA (reference sequence). J lost 11 bases, V lost 2 bases, and 11 bases had no gene match. The CDR3 region is CSARFLTGRDAFF. In DNA form, the CDR3 reads TGCAGTGCTAGATTCCTGACAGGGCGGGATGCTTTCTTT.